This record covers a single T cell receptor beta chain. Libraries were prepared by immunoSEQ multiplex PCR; TCRdb keeps only in-frame clonotypes and omits some of them. The data contain approximately 90,000 clones, more than 70% of them singletons. The data were obtained in a study of control samples from healthy donors and cancer patients. Trimming cost V 6 bases and J 1 base, with 12 bases left between them. In germline, CDR1 is MNHEY, CDR2 SVGAGI. This CDR3 has 14 amino acids. Input material: blood. The receptor was derived from a middle-aged woman in good health. The chain is built from TRBV6-5 and TRBJ1-1; maybe TRBD1 (5 bases). CDR3 sequence: CASSRDQGNTEAFF. The CDR3 DNA sequence: TGTGCCAGCAGCCGGGACCAGGGGAACACTGAAGCTTTCTTT.